A selection of T cell receptor beta chains follows, all from one sample in a study of Ad26.COV2.S vaccination and SARS-CoV-2 variants. The repertoire was sequenced with immunoSEQ multiplex PCR; TCRdb's copy has only in-frame clones and lacks some. Of some 250,000 clones detected, 88% appear once; the ten largest clones hold over 8.5%. The sample here was peripheral blood, taken in a trial of Ad26.COV2.S vaccine versus placebo. All receptors come from a person between 18 and 59 years old who received the Ad26.COV2.S COVID-19 vaccine or a placebo. CDR3s include the opening cysteine and the closing phenylalanine or tryptophan. D genes are given only for firm matches. Size values are once, few and many counts, or a class for expanded clones, and some rows have none.

V: TRBV27
D: TRBD2
size: -
J: TRBJ2-3
CDR3: CASSQTAGVLADTQYF
DNA: TGTGCCAGCAGCCAGACGGCGGGAGTGCTCGCAGATACGCAGTATTTT

V: TRBV6-5
D: -
size: once
J: TRBJ2-1
CDR3: CASRALNEQFF
DNA: TGTGCCAGCAGGGCTCTCAATGAGCAGTTCTTC

V: TRBV7-2
D: -
size: -
J: TRBJ1-4
CDR3: CASSPWGFGEKLFF
DNA: TGTGCCAGCAGCCCCTGGGGATTCGGTGAAAAACTGTTTTTT

V: TRBV30
D: -
size: -
J: TRBJ1-2
CDR3: CAWRRHRKQGYGYTF
DNA: TGTGCCTGGAGAAGACACCGAAAACAGGGCTATGGCTACACCTTC

V: TRBV28
D: -
size: -
J: TRBJ1-6
CDR3: CASSSGTKDSYNSPLHF
DNA: TGTGCCAGCAGTTCAGGGACAAAGGACTCCTATAATTCACCCCTCCACTTT

V: TRBV4-3
D: TRBD2
size: few
J: TRBJ2-2
CDR3: CASSHRLAGGTNTGELFF
DNA: TGCGCCAGCAGCCACCGACTAGCGGGGGGAACGAACACCGGGGAGCTGTTTTTT

V: TRBV9
D: -
size: once
J: TRBJ1-1
CDR3: CASSVVNGEGAFF
DNA: TGTGCCAGCAGCGTAGTTAACGGGGAGGGAGCTTTCTTT

V: TRBV6-5
D: -
size: -
J: TRBJ1-2
CDR3: CASSSQGSSGYGYTF
DNA: TGTGCCAGCAGTTCACAGGGATCTAGCGGCTATGGCTACACCTTC

V: TRBV19
D: -
size: -
J: TRBJ1-5
CDR3: CASTLTVLNQPQHF
DNA: TGTGCCAGTACCTTGACAGTTCTCAATCAGCCCCAGCATTTT

V: TRBV5-1
D: -
size: -
J: TRBJ1-2
CDR3: CASSLAPRGQPPSGYTF
DNA: TGCGCCAGCAGCTTGGCGCCCCGGGGTCAACCCCCGAGTGGCTACACCTTC

V: TRBV12-3/TRBV12-4
D: -
size: -
J: TRBJ1-3
CDR3: CASRDSGNTIYF
DNA: TGTGCCAGCAGGGACAGTGGAAACACCATATATTTT

V: TRBV5-3
D: -
size: -
J: TRBJ1-4
CDR3: CARTRGPPPTNEKLFF
DNA: TGTGCCAGAACCAGGGGACCCCCGCCAACTAATGAAAAACTGTTTTTT

V: TRBV9
D: TRBD2
size: few
J: TRBJ2-1
CDR3: CASTSGVAGGPGDEQFF
DNA: TGTGCCAGCACCTCTGGGGTGGCGGGAGGGCCGGGGGATGAGCAGTTCTTC

V: TRBV5-6
D: TRBD1
size: few
J: TRBJ2-7
CDR3: CASSRDPTGAAYEQYF
DNA: TGTGCCAGCAGCAGAGACCCGACAGGGGCGGCCTACGAGCAGTACTTC

V: TRBV6-2/TRBV6-3
D: TRBD2
size: -
J: TRBJ2-5
CDR3: CASSPGTSGRLETQYF
DNA: TGTGCCAGCAGTCCCGGGACTAGCGGGAGGCTAGAGACCCAGTACTTC

V: TRBV7-2
D: -
size: few
J: TRBJ1-5
CDR3: CASSLSLNQPQHF
DNA: TGTGCCAGCAGCTTGTCATTGAATCAGCCCCAGCATTTT

V: TRBV15
D: -
size: -
J: TRBJ1-3
CDR3: CATSGWTVSGNTIYF
DNA: TGTGCCACCAGCGGATGGACGGTCTCTGGAAACACCATATATTTT

V: TRBV7-8
D: -
size: -
J: TRBJ2-5
CDR3: CASSPSGGRETQYF
DNA: TGTGCCAGCAGCCCCAGCGGAGGACGAGAGACCCAGTACTTC

V: TRBV7-2
D: -
size: -
J: TRBJ1-5
CDR3: CASSAPNVRVALNQPQHF
DNA: TGTGCCAGCAGCGCCCCTAATGTCAGGGTTGCCCTCAATCAGCCCCAGCATTTT

V: TRBV6-5
D: -
size: once
J: TRBJ1-1
CDR3: CASSYGPNTEAFF
DNA: TGTGCCAGCAGTTACGGACCGAACACTGAAGCTTTCTTT

V: TRBV5-1
D: TRBD2
size: few
J: TRBJ2-3
CDR3: CASSKSLAGSTDTQYF
DNA: TGCGCCAGCAGCAAATCCCTAGCGGGTAGCACAGATACGCAGTATTTT

V: TRBV19
D: -
size: -
J: TRBJ2-1
CDR3: CASSIEETRVYNEQFF
DNA: TGTGCCAGTAGTATTGAGGAGACTAGGGTATACAATGAGCAGTTCTTC

V: TRBV6-2/TRBV6-3
D: TRBD2
size: -
J: TRBJ2-2
CDR3: CASSASSPTLAGVAGELFF
DNA: TGTGCCAGCAGTGCCTCCTCCCCTACTTTAGCGGGGGTGGCCGGGGAGCTGTTTTTT

V: TRBV7-2
D: TRBD1
size: -
J: TRBJ2-7
CDR3: CASSLGGQLDYEQYF
DNA: TGTGCCAGCAGCTTAGGGGGACAGCTTGACTACGAGCAGTACTTC

V: TRBV28
D: -
size: -
J: TRBJ1-2
CDR3: CASSSSDRNGYTF
DNA: -

V: TRBV30
D: -
size: -
J: TRBJ1-2
CDR3: CAWSVGRVNYGYTF
DNA: TGTGCCTGGAGTGTAGGCCGAGTTAACTATGGCTACACCTTC

V: TRBV11-2
D: -
size: -
J: TRBJ2-5
CDR3: CASSLDQGTGETQYF
DNA: TGTGCCAGCAGCTTAGATCAGGGCACAGGGGAGACCCAGTACTTC

V: TRBV6-5
D: TRBD2
size: -
J: TRBJ2-5
CDR3: CASSSRLAGETQYF
DNA: TGTGCCAGCAGTAGTAGACTAGCGGGAGAGACCCAGTACTTC

V: TRBV6-1
D: -
size: -
J: TRBJ1-1
CDR3: CASSEPQGNTEAFF
DNA: TGTGCCAGCAGTGAACCGCAGGGAAACACTGAAGCTTTCTTT

V: TRBV4-2
D: -
size: -
J: TRBJ2-1
CDR3: CASSQDHRESDNEQFF
DNA: TGTGCCAGCAGCCAAGATCACCGGGAGAGCGACAATGAGCAGTTCTTC

V: TRBV30
D: -
size: -
J: TRBJ2-1
CDR3: CAWSGTSGEQFF
DNA: TGTGCCTGGAGTGGGACTTCGGGTGAGCAGTTCTTC

V: TRBV12-5
D: TRBD1
size: -
J: TRBJ1-4
CDR3: CASGLASLGQGKLFF
DNA: TGTGCTAGTGGTTTGGCCTCTTTAGGACAGGGTAAACTGTTTTTT

V: TRBV18
D: -
size: -
J: TRBJ1-4
CDR3: CASSPREANEKLFF
DNA: TGTGCCAGCTCACCTAGGGAGGCTAATGAAAAACTGTTTTTT

V: TRBV5-5
D: -
size: -
J: TRBJ2-3
CDR3: CASSFAAGTTGDTQYF
DNA: TGTGCCAGCAGCTTTGCGGCCGGGACCACCGGTGATACGCAGTATTTT

V: TRBV6-5
D: -
size: -
J: TRBJ2-4
CDR3: CASSYRTPTVNIQYF
DNA: TGTGCCAGCAGTTACCGGACCCCTACCGTAAACATTCAGTACTTC

V: TRBV5-1
D: -
size: -
J: TRBJ2-3
CDR3: CASSLAGAWGDTQYF
DNA: TGCGCCAGCAGCTTGGCTGGGGCCTGGGGAGATACGCAGTATTTT

V: TRBV5-1
D: -
size: -
J: TRBJ2-4
CDR3: CASSLDIIAKNIQYF
DNA: TGCGCCAGCAGCTTGGATATTATAGCCAAAAACATTCAGTACTTC

V: TRBV25-1
D: -
size: -
J: TRBJ1-1
CDR3: CASSEYGQGQGEAFF
DNA: TGTGCCAGCAGTGAATATGGGCAGGGTCAAGGTGAAGCTTTCTTT

V: TRBV19
D: -
size: -
J: TRBJ1-1
CDR3: CASSIFGTRGGTEAFF
DNA: TGTGCCAGTAGTATATTCGGGACAAGGGGTGGCACTGAAGCTTTCTTT

V: TRBV6-5
D: -
size: -
J: TRBJ2-5
CDR3: CASSYTAEASEETQYF
DNA: TGTGCCAGCAGTTACACGGCGGAGGCCAGCGAAGAGACCCAGTACTTC

V: TRBV21-1
D: -
size: -
J: TRBJ1-3
CDR3: CASSNQDSPSGNTIYF
DNA: TGTGCCAGCAGCAATCAGGACAGCCCCTCTGGAAACACCATATATTTT

V: TRBV18
D: -
size: -
J: TRBJ1-2
CDR3: CASSPGSSRYGYTF
DNA: TGTGCCAGCTCACCTGGATCCTCCCGCTATGGCTACACCTTC

V: TRBV9
D: -
size: once
J: TRBJ2-5
CDR3: CASSVGVGNTQETQYF
DNA: TGTGCCAGCAGCGTTGGGGTTGGGAACACGCAAGAGACCCAGTACTTC

V: TRBV7-6
D: TRBD2
size: once
J: TRBJ2-5
CDR3: CASSFDGGGQETQYF
DNA: TGTGCCAGCAGTTTTGACGGGGGGGGACAAGAGACCCAGTACTTC

V: TRBV7-6
D: -
size: once
J: TRBJ2-5
CDR3: CASSQSGSRQETQYF
DNA: TGTGCCAGCAGCCAATCGGGTAGTCGGCAAGAGACCCAGTACTTC

V: TRBV19
D: -
size: -
J: TRBJ1-5
CDR3: CASSIEIPGSNQPQHF
DNA: TGTGCCAGTAGTATAGAGATCCCTGGGAGCAATCAGCCCCAGCATTTT

V: TRBV7-9
D: -
size: -
J: TRBJ2-2
CDR3: CASSLVLAGRNTGELFF
DNA: TGTGCCAGCAGCTTAGTTTTGGCGGGAAGGAACACCGGGGAGCTGTTTTTT

V: TRBV14
D: -
size: -
J: TRBJ2-1
CDR3: CASSQRGGLLSYFSYNEQFF
DNA: TGTGCCAGCAGCCAAAGGGGGGGGTTGCTTAGCTATTTCTCCTACAATGAGCAGTTCTTC

V: TRBV29-1
D: -
size: -
J: TRBJ2-7
CDR3: CSASDPYYEQYF
DNA: TGCAGCGCCTCGGACCCGTACTACGAGCAGTACTTC